The 30 T cell receptor beta chains listed next were all sequenced from one sample in a study of OX40 agonist ivuxolimab in advanced cancers. Assay: immunoSEQ multiplex PCR; the TCRdb copy retains only in-frame clones and omits some. The repertoire holds roughly 74,000 clones, over 80% seen once, with approximately 8% in the top ten. The material sequenced was CD4+ or CD8+ T cells sorted from blood, taken in a trial of the OX40 agonist ivuxolimab. All receptors derive from an adult with an advanced solid tumor such as melanoma, head and neck, liver or kidney cancer.

DNA for the CDR3: TGTGCCAGCTCACCGGGGGGCTATCAGCCCCAGCATTTT. Translation gives CASSPGGYQPQHF. The chain joins TRBV18 to TRBJ1-5; D might be TRBD1 (6 bases). This CDR3 contains 13 residues. V lost 3 bases, J lost 5 bases, and 8 bases lay in between. In germline, CDR1 is KGHSH, CDR2 LQKENI.

V and J are TRBV7-9 and TRBJ2-7; TRBD1 agrees at 10 bases. The CDR3 has 15 amino acids. V lost 4 bases to trimming and J lost 4 bases; unmatched junction nucleotides: 7. The germline CDR1 and CDR2 sequences are SEHNR and FQNEAQ (reference sequence). CDR3 in amino acids: CASSSRQGAGYEQYF. The CDR3 region has the DNA TGTGCCAGCAGCTCCAGACAGGGGGCTGGATACGAGCAGTACTTC.

J is TRBJ2-3 and V is TRBV29-1; D is tentatively TRBD1 or TRBD2 (7 bases each). Trimming removed 6 bases from V and 9 bases from J, with 19 bases in between. Germline loops: CDR1 SQVTM, CDR2 ANQGSEA. The CDR3 loop spans 13 amino acids. Written as DNA, the CDR3 is TGCAGCGTATCAGGGGGGGCGAGTGAGACGCAGTATTTT. It yields the protein CSVSGGASETQYF.

This rearrangement joins TRBV27 to TRBJ2-7; TRBD1 matches at 9 bases. The CDR3 contains 16 residues. CDR1 and CDR2 from the germline V gene are MNHEY and SMNVEV (reference sequence). The junction had 7 bases not matched to a gene; V was cut back by 0 bases and J by 4 bases. The CDR3: CASSLSTGDREYEQYF. For the CDR3, the DNA is TGTGCCAGCAGTTTATCGACGGGGGACAGGGAATACGAGCAGTACTTC.

This sequence joins TRBV6-5 and TRBJ2-7; D is unclear. Trimming left V 0 bases short and J 1 base short, with 13 bases between. This CDR3 is built from 16 residues. The germline CDR1 and CDR2 sequences are MNHEY and SVGAGI. CDR3 region: CASSYSTGPRSYEQYF. The CDR3 DNA is TGTGCCAGCAGTTACTCGACCGGGCCCCGTTCCTACGAGCAGTACTTC.

The chain recombines TRBV13 with TRBJ1-1, with TRBD1 as a possible D gene (5 bases). This CDR3 spans 13 amino acids. The germline V gene has CDR1 PRHDT and CDR2 FYEKMQ (reference sequence). Trimming left V 2 bases short and J 3 bases short, with 7 bases between. The CDR3 loop is CASSLPGDTEAFF. The CDR3 nucleotides are TGTGCCAGCAGCTTACCGGGGGACACTGAAGCTTTCTTT.

This clone was counted only a few times. V usage is TRBV14 and J usage is TRBJ1-2, with 8 bases aligning to TRBD1. The germline V gene encodes CDR1 SGHDN and CDR2 FVKESK. The CDR3 sequence is 15 residues long. V lost 5 bases to trimming and J lost 3 bases; unmatched junction nucleotides: 8. CDR3 region: CASSFNRGKDYGYTF. The CDR3 DNA follows: TGTGCCAGCAGCTTTAACAGGGGGAAGGACTATGGCTACACCTTC.

This chain joins TRBV19 and TRBJ1-4, with 10 bases fitting TRBD1. Trimming took 5 bases from V and 5 from J; bases not matched to a gene: 2. This CDR3 spans 14 amino acids. The germline CDR1 and CDR2 sequences are LNHDA and SQIVND (reference sequence). CDR3 coding DNA: TGTGCCAGTAGTTCGGGACAGGGGAATGAAAAACTGTTTTTT. It translates to CASSSGQGNEKLFF.

J is TRBJ2-7 and V is TRBV7-8, with D possibly being TRBD1 or TRBD2 (6 bases each). Trimming left V 3 bases short and J 3 bases short, with 18 bases between. CDR3 length equals 16 residues. Germline V gene sequence: CDR1 SGHVS, CDR2 FQNEAQ. As DNA, the CDR3 is TGTGCCAGCAGCTTTTACGTGGGGGGCCTTATCTACGAGCAGTACTTC. Protein product: CASSFYVGGLIYEQYF.

The chain combines TRBV7-9 with TRBJ1-4; 7 nucleotides align to TRBD1. The germline gives CDR1 SEHNR, CDR2 FQNEAQ (reference sequence). The CDR3 has 16 amino acids. The trim removed 5 bases at V and 0 bases at J, leaving 6 bases unmatched. Written as DNA, the CDR3 is TGTGCCAGCAGCCCTCCAGGGGGAGCAACTAATGAAAAACTGTTTTTT. Translating gives CASSPPGGATNEKLFF.

This clone was detected only once. This sequence joins TRBV27 and TRBJ2-1, with D perhaps matching TRBD1 or TRBD2 (5 bases each). This CDR3 comprises 15 residues. Germline lookup yields CDR1 MNHEY and CDR2 SMNVEV (reference sequence). The V and J ends lost 4 bases and 0 bases respectively, with 10 bases between them. The CDR3 protein is CASSSWDVSYNEQFF. The CDR3 nucleotides read TGTGCCAGCAGTTCCTGGGACGTCTCCTACAATGAGCAGTTCTTC.

The V and J genes are TRBV19 and TRBJ1-1, with unresolved D. The V gene lost 6 bases and the J gene lost 8 bases, with 10 bases spanning the gap. This CDR3 is built from 11 residues. CDR1 is LNHDA and CDR2 is SQIVND in the germline V gene (reference sequence). CDR3 DNA: TGTGCCAGTAGCGAAGGGTTCGAAGCTTTCTTT. It translates to CASSEGFEAFF. The full variable domain, rest sourced from reference TRBV19 and TRBJ1-1, is DGGITQSPKYLFRKEGQNVTLSCEQNLNHDAMYWYRQDPGQGLRLIYYSQIVNDFQKGDIAEGYSVSREKKESFPLTVTSAQKNPTAFYLCASSEGFEAFFGQGTRLTVV.

The genes are TRBV28 and TRBJ2-7; 9 positions match TRBD2. Germline V gives CDR1 MDHEN, CDR2 SYDVKM. CDR3 size: 15 residues. With 5 bases clipped from V and 0 bases from J, the junction kept 5 bases outside the gene matches. DNA for the CDR3: TGTGCCAGCAGTCGGCAGCGGGGGGCCTCCTACGAGCAGTACTTC. It translates to CASSRQRGASYEQYF. Filled out from reference TRBV28 and TRBJ2-7, the complete variable domain reads DVKVTQSSRYLVKRTGEKVFLECVQDMDHENMFWYRQDPGLGLRLIYFSYDVKMKEKGDIPEGYSVSREKKERFSLILESASTNQTSMYLCASSRQRGASYEQYFGPGTRLTVT.

This chain links TRBV9 with TRBJ1-3; D call uncertain. Deletions cut 0 bases from V and 4 bases from J, with 8 bases between. This CDR3 has 14 residues. The V gene's germline CDR1 is SGDLS and CDR2 YYNGEE. CDR3: CASSVVPAGNTIYF. The CDR3 nucleotides are TGTGCCAGCAGCGTAGTGCCAGCGGGAAACACCATATATTTT.

The V gene is TRBV9, the J gene TRBJ2-7; 8 bases are a match to TRBD1. The CDR3 length is 14 residues. Germline CDR1 is SGDLS and CDR2 is YYNGEE. After removal of 3 bases from V and 3 bases from J, the junction contained 5 bases not matched to a gene. The CDR3 loop reads CASSAGTGNYEQYF. The CDR3 nucleotides are TGTGCCAGCAGCGCCGGGACAGGTAACTACGAGCAGTACTTC. The whole variable domain, filled in from reference TRBV9 and TRBJ2-7, reads DSGVTQTPKHLITATGQRVTLRCSPRSGDLSVYWYQQSLDQGLQFLIQYYNGEERAKGNILERFSAQQFPDLHSELNLSSLELGDSALYFCASSAGTGNYEQYFGPGTRLTVT.

The chain has TRBV7-9 and TRBJ2-7, with D possibly being TRBD2 (5 bases). The CDR3 is made up of 16 amino acids. The V and J ends lost 0 bases and 0 bases respectively, with 12 bases between them. CDR1 and CDR2 from the germline V gene are SEHNR and FQNEAQ (reference sequence). The CDR3, as DNA: TGTGCCAGCAGCTTAGCGCCCGGACTGAGCTCCTACGAGCAGTACTTC. It codes for CASSLAPGLSSYEQYF.

V is TRBV7-9 and J is TRBJ2-7; D remains unclear. The CDR3 runs to 17 residues. V was clipped by 3 bases and J by 3 bases, with 21 bases between them. The V gene's germline CDR1 is SEHNR and CDR2 FQNEAQ (reference sequence). Written as DNA, the CDR3 is TGTGCCAGCAGCTTTGGAACAAGCAACTGGAACTTCTACGAGCAGTACTTC. As protein: CASSFGTSNWNFYEQYF. The whole variable domain, remainder taken from reference TRBV7-9 and TRBJ2-7, is DTGVSQNPRHKITKRGQNVTFRCDPISEHNRLYWYRQTLGQGPEFLTYFQNEAQLEKSRLLSDRFSAERPKGSFSTLEIQRTEQGDSAMYLCASSFGTSNWNFYEQYFGPGTRLTVT.

The V and J genes are TRBV19 and TRBJ2-7; D ambiguous. This CDR3 is 14 amino acids long. Germline V lookup: CDR1 LNHDA, CDR2 SQIVND (reference sequence). Trimming took off 5 bases at V and 3 bases at J, with 14 bases between the two ends. In DNA, the CDR3 is TGTGCCAGTAGTCCCACCCCCCATAACTACGAGCAGTACTTC. It yields the protein CASSPTPHNYEQYF.

The chain recombines TRBV7-9 with TRBJ2-1, with 8 bases fitting TRBD2. After removal of 7 bases from V and 2 bases from J, the junction contained 13 bases not matched to a gene. This CDR3 is built from 17 residues. Germline values: CDR1 SEHNR, CDR2 FQNEAQ (reference sequence). The CDR3 protein is CASTIPGGRGTYNEQFF. CDR3 sequence (DNA): TGTGCCAGCACCATACCGGGAGGGCGGGGTACCTACAATGAGCAGTTCTTC.

This chain uses TRBV29-1 with TRBJ2-3, with D unresolved. This CDR3 region has 12 residues. Germline V CDR1 and CDR2: SQVTM, ANQGSEA. Trimming took off 7 bases at V and 0 bases at J, with 8 bases between the two ends. The CDR3 sequence: CSGADSTDTQYF. The CDR3 region has the DNA TGCAGCGGTGCGGACAGCACAGATACGCAGTATTTT.

This chain joins TRBV27 and TRBJ1-1; a weak D match, TRBD1 (6 bases). The V gene's germline CDR1 is MNHEY and CDR2 SMNVEV (reference sequence). The CDR3 covers 16 residues. With 4 bases removed from V and 2 bases from J, the gap between germline ends came to 17 bases. The CDR3, as DNA: TGTGCCAGCAGTTCAGGGGCAGGGACTTCAAACACTGAAGCTTTCTTT. This encodes CASSSGAGTSNTEAFF.

Remarks on this clone: The sample carries other DNA sequences with the same CDR3. The genes are TRBV9 and TRBJ1-5, with D perhaps TRBD1 (5 bases). This CDR3 is 14 amino acids long. CDR1 and CDR2 (germline): SGDLS, YYNGEE. Trimming took 0 bases from V and 4 from J, leaving 8 bases between them. This chain's CDR3 is CASSVGGLNQPQHF. The CDR3 bases are TGTGCCAGCAGCGTAGGGGGCCTTAATCAGCCCCAGCATTTT.

This sequence joins TRBV27 and TRBJ1-3; D uncertain. CDR1 and CDR2 from the germline V gene are MNHEY and SMNVEV (reference sequence). This CDR3 has 15 amino acids. Between the trimmed V and J ends, which lost 3 bases and 0 bases, there was a span of 9 bases. The CDR3 nucleotides are TGTGCCAGCAGTTTGTACGCGAGCTCTGGAAACACCATATATTTT. It specifies CASSLYASSGNTIYF.

The chain has TRBV4-1 and TRBJ2-7; D unresolved. The V and J ends lost 1 base and 3 bases respectively, with 10 bases between them. CDR3 length equals 14 residues. CDR1 is MGHRA, CDR2 YSYEKL, per germline. CDR3 DNA: TGCGCCAGCAGCCAAGGCGACACTCACTACGAGCAGTACTTC. This gives the protein CASSQGDTHYEQYF.

This chain links TRBV6-1 with TRBJ2-5; D possibly corresponds to TRBD1 (5 bases). CDR1 and CDR2 from the germline V gene are MNHNS and SASEGT. The CDR3 runs 15 residues. The germline V and J ends were trimmed by 2 bases and 1 base, with 11 bases remaining between them. CDR3 sequence reads: CASSERDRVQETQYF. CDR3 nucleotide sequence: TGTGCCAGCAGTGAACGAGACAGAGTCCAAGAGACCCAGTACTTC.

The chain couples TRBV11-2 to TRBJ2-5, with D unclear. The CDR3 covers 11 residues. Trimming left V 7 bases short and J 1 base short, with 4 bases between. CDR1 is SGHAT, CDR2 FQNNGV, per germline. The chain's CDR3 is CASNLQETQYF. The DNA for the CDR3 is TGTGCCAGCAATCTCCAAGAGACCCAGTACTTC.

The V call is TRBV6-5, the J call TRBJ1-1, with 7 bases lining up with TRBD1. The germline V gene encodes CDR1 MNHEY and CDR2 SVGAGI. The CDR3 has 15 amino acids. V shed 5 bases and J 1 base; nucleotides not matched to a gene: 7. The CDR3 loop is CASSTRQGKNTEAFF. In DNA form, the CDR3 reads TGTGCCAGCAGTACAAGACAGGGAAAGAACACTGAAGCTTTCTTT.

The J gene is TRBJ2-4, the V gene TRBV2; TRBD1 aligns across 9 bases. CDR1 and CDR2 from the germline V gene are SNHLY and FYNNEI. The CDR3 extends over 14 amino acids. The ends lost 6 bases at V and 6 bases at J; junction bases unmatched: 6. CDR3 sequence: CASSPRDRVNIQYF. Here the CDR3 DNA reads TGTGCCAGCAGCCCCCGGGACAGGGTAAACATTCAGTACTTC.

Written as DNA, the CDR3 is TGTGCCAGCAGCACAGGGATTTTAGGCTCCTACGAGCAGTACTTC. Translating it yields CASSTGILGSYEQYF. This rearrangement joins TRBV13 to TRBJ2-7; tentatively, D is TRBD1 (6 bases). Germline lookup yields CDR1 PRHDT and CDR2 FYEKMQ (reference sequence). The CDR3 totals 15 residues. V was pared by 5 bases and J by 0 bases, with 14 bases between.

The chain carries TRBV9 and TRBJ1-4, with D tentatively TRBD1 (6 bases). V lost 0 bases, J lost 5 bases, and 17 bases lay in between. This CDR3 contains 17 residues. CDR1 and CDR2 (germline): SGDLS, YYNGEE. The CDR3 DNA sequence: TGTGCCAGCAGCGTAGGCGACCAGGGGAGAGAAAATGAAAAACTGTTTTTT. Its translation is CASSVGDQGRENEKLFF.